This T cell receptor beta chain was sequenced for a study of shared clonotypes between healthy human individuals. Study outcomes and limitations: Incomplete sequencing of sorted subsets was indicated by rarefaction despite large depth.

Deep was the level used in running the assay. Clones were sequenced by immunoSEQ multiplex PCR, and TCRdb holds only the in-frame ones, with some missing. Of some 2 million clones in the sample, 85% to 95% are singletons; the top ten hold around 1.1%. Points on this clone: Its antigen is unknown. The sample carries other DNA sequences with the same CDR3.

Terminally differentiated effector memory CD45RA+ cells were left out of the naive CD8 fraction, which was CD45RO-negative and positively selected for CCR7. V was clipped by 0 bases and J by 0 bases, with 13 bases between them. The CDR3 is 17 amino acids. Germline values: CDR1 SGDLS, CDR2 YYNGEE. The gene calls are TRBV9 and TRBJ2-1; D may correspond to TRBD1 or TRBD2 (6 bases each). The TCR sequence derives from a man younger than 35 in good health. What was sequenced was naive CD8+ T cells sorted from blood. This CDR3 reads CASSVVGGPSSYNEQFF. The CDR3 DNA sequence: TGTGCCAGCAGCGTAGTTGGGGGGCCGAGCTCCTACAATGAGCAGTTCTTC.